The clone carrying this T cell receptor (beta chain) was counted a few times. Antigen: not known. In TCRdb, the reads were re-called with MiXCR into one record per CDR3 protein. The table lists about a million distinct CDR3 sequences, less than 40% of them singletons. These data are taken from a study of T cell repertoires in cytomegalovirus infection. CDR1 SGHVS and CDR2 FNYEAQ come from the germline V gene. The V end was cut by 1 base, the J end by 6 bases, with 4 bases between. The CDR3 has 12 residues. The sample here was cultured CD8+ T cells from PBMCs, taken from culture after CMV antigen stimulation. J is TRBJ2-1 and V is TRBV7-6; D is uncertain. The receptor comes from a human donor in good health (CMV status not recorded). Some clones in this sample may be carry-over from other donors' samples. The DNA of the CDR3 is TGTGCCAGCAGCTTAGACGCCAATGAGCAGTTCTTC. It is translated as CASSLDANEQFF.